What follows are 10 T cell receptor beta chains derived from one specimen sequenced in a study of T cell responses to AZD1222 COVID-19 vaccine. Some clones are missing from TCRdb's copy, which holds only in-frame ones; the method was immunoSEQ multiplex PCR. The sample holds roughly 150,000 clones, around 93% seen once. The material was peripheral blood, obtained on day 0 of AZD1222 vaccination. The receptors stem from an adult in good health.

The rearrangement uses TRBV7-7 and TRBJ2-3; no definite D call. V was clipped by 6 bases and J by 3 bases, with 25 bases between them. Germline V gene data show CDR1 as SSHAT and CDR2 as FNYEAQ (reference sequence). This CDR3 has 18 residues. In nucleotides, the CDR3 is TGTGCCAGCAGACACATATGTGGGCCGTTGTTGCCGACAGATACGCAGTATTTT. Encoded protein: CASRHICGPLLPTDTQYF.

This clone was counted only a few times. This rearrangement joins TRBV10-1 to TRBJ2-2, with D hard to call. Trimming left V 3 bases short and J 3 bases short, with 11 bases between. The length of the CDR3 is 15 residues. The germline CDR1 and CDR2 sequences are WNHNN and SYGVQD (reference sequence). The CDR3: CASSDRLEDTGELFF. CDR3 DNA sequence: TGCGCCAGCAGTGATAGATTGGAAGACACCGGGGAGCTGTTTTTT.

The chain joins TRBV9 to TRBJ2-3, with 8 bases lining up with TRBD2. Germline loops: CDR1 SGDLS, CDR2 YYNGEE. The CDR3 runs 16 residues. The junction had 7 bases not matched to a gene; V was cut back by 2 bases and J by 2 bases. The DNA for the CDR3 is TGTGCCAGCAGCGTGAGCGGGAGTGAGTTCACAGATACGCAGTATTTT. Translation gives CASSVSGSEFTDTQYF. Full variable domain (rest looked up from reference TRBV9 and TRBJ2-3): DSGVTQTPKHLITATGQRVTLRCSPRSGDLSVYWYQQSLDQGLQFLIQYYNGEERAKGNILERFSAQQFPDLHSELNLSSLELGDSALYFCASSVSGSEFTDTQYFGPGTRLTVL.

J is TRBJ2-3 and V is TRBV4-2; D remains unclear. Germline V gene lookup returns CDR1 LGHNA and CDR2 YNFKEQ. The V gene lost 0 bases and the J gene lost 0 bases, with 16 bases spanning the gap. The CDR3 extends over 18 amino acids. DNA of the CDR3: TGTGCCAGCAGCCAAGAGGTAGCCCGCGGTGTTAGCACAGATACGCAGTATTTT. It translates to CASSQEVARGVSTDTQYF.

This clone was observed once. The CDR3 protein is CASSPSAVGGELFF. CDR3 DNA sequence: TGTGCCAGCTCACCGTCAGCTGTGGGCGGGGAGCTGTTTTTT. The gene calls are TRBV18 and TRBJ2-2; D gene ambiguous. Trimming took 3 bases from V and 7 from J, leaving 12 bases between them. The CDR3 loop spans 14 amino acids. Germline CDR1 reads KGHSH; CDR2 reads LQKENI.

This chain uses TRBV3-1 (or the pseudogene TRBV3-2) with TRBJ2-2; D not certain. The germline V and J ends were trimmed by 2 bases and 6 bases, with 7 bases remaining between them. From germline, CDR1 is LGHDT and CDR2 YNNKEL (reference sequence). The CDR3 spans 13 residues. The CDR3 coding sequence is TGTGCCAGCAGCCAAAATGTAGCCGGGGAGCTGTTTTTT. Amino acid sequence: CASSQNVAGELFF.

The chain combines TRBV5-1 with TRBJ2-1; 13 nucleotides line up with TRBD2. The CDR3 consists of 19 residues. Germline-derived CDR1 and CDR2 are SGHRS and YFSETQ. V lost 4 bases and J lost 2; bases outside the gene matches: 12. CDR3 loop: CASSTPGLAGTTTYNEQFF. The DNA of the CDR3 is TGCGCCAGCAGCACCCCGGGACTAGCGGGGACAACAACCTACAATGAGCAGTTCTTC. Drawing the rest from reference TRBV5-1 and TRBJ2-1, the complete variable domain is KAGVTQTPRYLIKTRGQQVTLSCSPISGHRSVSWYQQTPGQGLQFLFEYFSETQRNKGNFPGRFSGRQFSNSRSEMNVSTLELGDSALYLCASSTPGLAGTTTYNEQFFGPGTRLTVL.

The V gene is TRBV27, the J gene TRBJ1-5, with TRBD1 matching 7 bases. V shed 5 bases, J shed 7 bases, and the junction held 17 bases outside the gene matches. The CDR3 loop spans 17 amino acids. Germline V gene lookup returns CDR1 MNHEY and CDR2 SMNVEV (reference sequence). As DNA, the CDR3 is TGTGCCAGCAGTCTACAACCGGGACTAAGGGACAGCCAGCCCCAGCATTTT. Translating it yields CASSLQPGLRDSQPQHF.

J is TRBJ1-1 and V is TRBV12-3 or TRBV12-4; perhaps TRBD1 as D (5 bases). The CDR3 loop spans 13 amino acids. The V end lost 5 bases, the J end lost 1 base, and 8 bases lay between the germline ends. The CDR3 loop reads CASSLQENTEAFF. In nucleotides, the CDR3 is TGTGCCAGCAGTCTACAGGAGAACACTGAAGCTTTCTTT.

The chain combines TRBV18 with TRBJ1-3, with a tentative D call TRBD1 (6 bases). The CDR3 length is 16 residues. V gave up 3 bases and J gave up 0 bases, with 12 bases separating them. CDR1 is KGHSH, CDR2 LQKENI, per germline. The CDR3 spells CASSPSRTDSGNTIYF. The CDR3 DNA is TGTGCCAGCTCACCCTCCCGGACAGACTCTGGAAACACCATATATTTT.